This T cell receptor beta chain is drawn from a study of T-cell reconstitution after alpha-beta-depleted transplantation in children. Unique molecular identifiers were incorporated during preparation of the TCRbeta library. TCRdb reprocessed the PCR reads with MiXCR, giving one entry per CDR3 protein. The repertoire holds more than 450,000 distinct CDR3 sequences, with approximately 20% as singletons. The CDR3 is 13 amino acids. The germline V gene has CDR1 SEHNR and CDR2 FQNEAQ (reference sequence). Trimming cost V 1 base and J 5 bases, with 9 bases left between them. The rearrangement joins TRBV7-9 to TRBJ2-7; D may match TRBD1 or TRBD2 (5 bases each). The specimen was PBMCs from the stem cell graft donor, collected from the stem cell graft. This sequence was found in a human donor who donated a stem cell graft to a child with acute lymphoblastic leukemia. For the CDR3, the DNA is TGTGCCAGCAGCTTAGTAGGGGAGAACGAGCAGTACTTC. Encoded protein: CASSLVGENEQYF. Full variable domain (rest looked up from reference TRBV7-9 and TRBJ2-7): DTGVSQNPRHKITKRGQNVTFRCDPISEHNRLYWYRQTLGQGPEFLTYFQNEAQLEKSRLLSDRFSAERPKGSFSTLEIQRTEQGDSAMYLCASSLVGENEQYFGPGTRLTVT.